This is a list of T cell receptor beta chains from one sample in a study of PD-1 blockade in classical Hodgkin lymphoma. Sequenced by immunoSEQ multiplex PCR; TCRdb stores in-frame clones only, minus some. This table holds about 41,000 clones, over 60% found once. The source was peripheral blood mononuclear cells (PBMCs), collected at baseline. Every receptor here comes from a human donor with classical Hodgkin lymphoma. Each CDR3 is given with its conserved first and last residue. The D gene is left open where the match is weak. A clone size is listed for some rows: how often the clone was seen (once, few, many), or a class if it is expanded.

abundance,d_gene,j_gene,v_gene,CDR3nt,CDR3aa
.,.,TRBJ2-1,TRBV18,TGTGCCAGCTCACCACCTGTGGGAGCCCGGGCCAATGAGCAGTTCTTC,CASSPPVGARANEQFF
.,.,TRBJ2-1,TRBV19,TGTGCCAGTAGTCCCCGCCCCACAGGGAGAATCATGAATGAGCAGTTCTTC,CASSPRPTGRIMNEQFF
medium-sized,.,TRBJ2-7,TRBV21-1,TGTGCCAGCAGCAAAGACCGGGACACAAAAATTCACGAGCAGTACTTC,CASSKDRDTKIHEQYF
.,.,TRBJ2-1,TRBV5-1,TGCGCCAGCAGCTTGGAGTACAGCTCCTACAATGAGCAGTTCTTC,CASSLEYSSYNEQFF
few,TRBD2,TRBJ2-2,TRBV10-1,TGCGCCAGCAGCCCTAGGACTAGCGGGAGAGGGGAGCTGTTTTTT,CASSPRTSGRGELFF
.,.,TRBJ1-2,TRBV6-5,TGTGCCTCTGGGACCCAAATAGACTACACCTTC,CASGTQIDYTF
.,TRBD2,TRBJ2-1,TRBV7-9,TGTGCCAGCAGCTTAGTGCCTAGCGGGGCTAATGAGCAGTTCTTC,CASSLVPSGANEQFF
.,.,TRBJ2-7,TRBV7-6,TGTGCCAGCAGCCCAATGGTGGGGATTGGGTACGAGCAGTACTTC,CASSPMVGIGYEQYF
.,.,TRBJ1-3,TRBV6-1,TGTGCCAGCAGTGACATTGGCGACACCATATATTTT,CASSDIGDTIYF
.,TRBD1,TRBJ2-2,TRBV6-6,TGTGCCAGCAGATGGGGACAGGGCACCGGGGAGCTGTTTTTT,CASRWGQGTGELFF
.,TRBD1,TRBJ2-5,TRBV5-1,TGCGCCAGCAGCTTTAGAGGGGGCGCAGAGACCCAGTACTTC,CASSFRGGAETQYF
.,TRBD2,TRBJ2-7,TRBV11-3,TGTGCCAGCAGCCCAGGTCCGGGAGGCCCCATCGAGCAGTACTTC,CASSPGPGGPIEQYF
.,.,TRBJ1-1,TRBV10-2,TGCGCCAGCAGTGACGGGTACCCTGAAGCTTTCTTT,CASSDGYPEAFF
once,TRBD1,TRBJ1-1,TRBV27,TGTGCCAGCAGTCCGAGGACAGGGAACACTGAAGCTTTCTTT,CASSPRTGNTEAFF
.,.,TRBJ1-1,TRBV20-1,TGCAGTGGAAGGGGGAGGGCTGAAGCTTTCTTT,CSGRGRAEAFF
.,TRBD2,TRBJ2-1,TRBV2,TGTGCCAGCAGGAAGACTAGCGGGCTCTACAATGAGCAGTTCTTC,CASRKTSGLYNEQFF
.,.,TRBJ1-1,TRBV7-2,TGTGCCAGCAGCCCCCTGGGGAACACTGAAGCTTTCTTT,CASSPLGNTEAFF
once,.,TRBJ2-1,TRBV5-1,TGCGCCAGCACGGTCCCCGGGAGTGCCCATGAGCAGTTCTTC,CASTVPGSAHEQFF
.,.,TRBJ2-1,TRBV6-6,TGTGCCAGCAGTTACTCATTACTAGTCAAGGAAGGGCAGTTCTTC,CASSYSLLVKEGQFF
once,TRBD2,TRBJ2-3,TRBV7-3,TGTGCCAGCAGCCTTGGGGGACTAGCGGTCACAGATACGCAGTATTTT,CASSLGGLAVTDTQYF
.,.,TRBJ1-2,TRBV7-9,TGTGCCAGCAGCTCCATGGGCCGGACAGATAACTATGGCTACACCTTC,CASSSMGRTDNYGYTF
once,.,TRBJ2-7,TRBV7-3,TGTGCCAGCAGCATTAGGATGGTGACAGGTAGCCACGAGCAGTACTTC,CASSIRMVTGSHEQYF
.,.,TRBJ2-1,TRBV28,TGTGCCAGCATCGAGGGGCTTGCAACAAATGAGCAGTTCTTC,CASIEGLATNEQFF
.,TRBD2,TRBJ2-2,TRBV7-2,TGTGCCAGCAGCTTAGCGTTCGGACTAGCGTCCGGGGAGCTGTTTTTT,CASSLAFGLASGELFF
.,.,TRBJ1-1,TRBV6-5,TGTGCCAGCAGTTTTTCCACCGACACTGAAGCTTTCTTT,CASSFSTDTEAFF
few,.,TRBJ1-1,TRBV19,TGTGCCAGTAGTATAGGCCGTGGGGGGTCGGTCAACACTGAAGCTTTCTTT,CASSIGRGGSVNTEAFF
.,.,TRBJ2-1,TRBV19,TGTGCCAGTAGTATGGGGCTCCGACCCCTTAATGAGCAGTTCTTC,CASSMGLRPLNEQFF
.,TRBD1,TRBJ2-3,TRBV9,TGTGCCAGCAGCGCTCGACAGGGGCCGGGCACAGATACGCAGTATTTT,CASSARQGPGTDTQYF
.,TRBD2,TRBJ2-3,TRBV7-2,TGTGCCAGCAGCCTGGGACTAGCGACCCGCACAGATACGCAGTATTTT,CASSLGLATRTDTQYF
few,.,TRBJ1-2,TRBV5-8,TGTGCCAGCAGCCCACGTCTTGCGGTTGCCAACTATGGCTACACCTTC,CASSPRLAVANYGYTF
few,.,TRBJ1-1,TRBV29-1,TGCAGCGTCCCCGACGGGAACACTGAAGCTTTCTTT,CSVPDGNTEAFF
once,.,TRBJ2-2,TRBV29-1,TGCAGCGTCACTCATGGACAGCAGTTTTTT,CSVTHGQQFF
.,TRBD1,TRBJ2-7,TRBV19,TGTGCCAGTAGTAGGACAGGTAGCTCCTACGAGCAGTACTTC,CASSRTGSSYEQYF
.,.,TRBJ1-1,TRBV18,TGTGCCAGCTCACAAGCATCAGGGATGAACACTGAAGCTTTCTTT,CASSQASGMNTEAFF
.,TRBD2,TRBJ2-5,TRBV30,TGTGCCTGGAGGAACGGACTAGTGGGACAGACCCAGTACTTC,CAWRNGLVGQTQYF